Listed here is a single T cell receptor (beta chain). In this sample, this clonotype turned up a few times. The specificity of this receptor is unknown. No much larger clone exists at a distance of one base, and base qualities are not known. Graves' hyperthyroidism was defined as stable when no progression to ophthalmopathy occurred over 18 months of follow-up. Hyperthyroidism patients were aged 18 to 65 years and newly diagnosed, with disease duration of less than 2 months. The study excluded patients with uncontrolled infections, other autoimmune diseases, pregnancy or lactation. Diagnoses were based on clinical symptoms, serum thyroxine and TRAb, thyroid ultrasound and orbital computed tomography. PBMCs were isolated from roughly 10 ml of fresh peripheral blood by Ficoll-Paque density gradient centrifugation. Total RNA was extracted with Trizol reagent, and quality was checked on an Agilent 2100 Bioanalyzer.

The TCR beta CDR3 regions were amplified from RNA transcripts. For the first round of RT-PCR on the TCR CDR3, the HTBI primer set was used together with the Qiagen OneStep RT-PCR kit. The libraries were constructed in a second round of multiplex PCR and then size-selected and purified. Paired-end sequencing of the libraries was performed with 100 bp reads on an Illumina HiSeq2000. Processing in the source paper ran as follows. SOAPnuke was used to process the raw data, removing reads that contained adapters or uncalled bases, had a mean Phred below 15, or lacked an exact match to the constant primer or identifier. COPE v1.2.5 was used to merge high-quality paired reads, and clonotypes were defined as unique nucleotide sequences. MiTCR v1.1 was used to align clonotypes to the IMGT TRBV, TRBD and TRBJ reference segments. The analysis included only V-J combinations with a frequency above 0.0001, which together covered more than 99% of the repertoires. The TCS score was defined as the ratio of F50 (clonal expansion) to E x V (chaos), calculated using BLOSUM62-based TCRdist between CDR3 peptides within each V-J. Welch's t-statistics and random forest reduced approximately 520 V-J features to 10 to 15, which were used in a naive Bayes classifier (R e1071). The raw public reads went through TCRdb reprocessing: fastp at Q25, MiXCR clone calling, in-frame beta chains kept. Rows merge per CDR3 protein into single entries with the most common DNA and genes. The V and J calls and clone size are TCRdb's, not the authors'. This sample gives around 340,000 distinct CDR3 sequences in total; around 23% of them show up just once. The ten largest clones take up less than 65% of the sample.

Spanning cysteine to phenylalanine, the CDR3 consists of 15 amino acids. Here the CDR3 DNA is all that survives: 45 bases in frame from base 1. Per the germline V gene, MDHEN is the CDR1 and SYDVKM is the CDR2. The V end gives up 4 bases and the J end 6 bases, leaving 7 bases in the junction not matched to a gene. The sample belongs to a study of T cells in Graves' hyperthyroidism and ophthalmopathy (dated by TCRdb to between 2018 and 2020). General notes on the study: Peripheral blood samples were taken at the time of initial diagnosis, prior to any treatment. According to the paper, TCR Vbeta CDR3 sequencing was carried out on approximately 140 peripheral blood samples, which came from about 45 ophthalmopathy, 75 or so hyperthyroidism and about 17 progressor patients. To identify distinguishing TCR V-J signatures, a discovery cohort of 90 to 100 patients was used, comprising 40 to 45 with Graves' ophthalmopathy and some 57 with stable Graves' hyperthyroidism. The study also compared thyroid tissue and blood T-cell repertoires from about six Graves' hyperthyroidism patients. An independent validation cohort of under 20 hyperthyroidism patients and 15 or so patients who later progressed to ophthalmopathy tested prospective prediction of ophthalmopathy. Once sampling was done, hyperthyroidism patients were given methimazole at a starting dose of 30 mg daily, whereas ophthalmopathy patients were given high-dose intravenous methylprednisolone. The roughly 99 discovery patients were divided at random into training and test sets in a 7:3 ratio. Broad study findings and their caveats: Ophthalmopathy was separated from stable hyperthyroidism by a 13 V-J signature model, with just over 85% sensitivity and about 81% specificity obtained in cross-validation and 80%/75% obtained in testing. Most expanded thyroid clonotypes (frequency above 0.001) were also found in blood, which suggests that blood repertoires may mirror thyroid immune responses. In validation, the model predicted progression to ophthalmopathy with over 60% sensitivity and roughly 72% specificity, a median of about 6 months before onset. Sample size was not statistically predetermined, and investigators were not blinded to group allocation.

Recombination joined TRBV28 with TRBJ2-3; TRBD1 fits 10 bases in the junction. The clonotype was recovered from a woman aged 50 to 60 with Graves' hyperthyroidism. Source material: blood. At the DNA level, the sequence is TGTGCCAGCAGTTCACCCGGGACAGGGGTGGATACGCAGTATTTT. The encoded protein is CASSSPGTGVDTQYF.